This T cell receptor beta chain was recorded in a study of radiotherapy plus CTLA-4 blockade in lung cancer. Study information: Objective responses were documented in around 18% of patients, with disease control in just over 30%.

Regarding this clone: As yet, its antigen is unknown.

TCRdb's table, derived via immunoSEQ multiplex PCR, lists solely in-frame clones and lacks some. The data hold 85,000 to 90,000 clones, with more than 85% observed a single time. Study-level findings and limits: According to reports, early shifts in blood T cell clones, alongside interferon-beta, forecast response most accurately. After treatment with radiotherapy plus ipilimumab, TCR clones that came from the tumor expanded in blood.

Those with chemo-refractory metastatic non-small-cell lung cancer were treated with focal radiation combined with CTLA-4 blockade using ipilimumab. The starting material was peripheral blood, obtained from a patient treated with radiotherapy plus ipilimumab. The source of this sequence is a human donor with non-small cell lung cancer that progressed on radiotherapy plus ipilimumab.

The CDR3 reads CASSPLGGNQPQHF. The CDR3, as DNA: TGTGCCAGTAGTCCCCTTGGGGGTAACCAGCCCCAGCATTTT. The chain joins TRBV19 to TRBJ1-5; maybe TRBD1 (5 bases). Trimming removed 5 bases at V and 7 bases at J, with 15 bases between. CDR3 length equals 14 residues. The germline V gene encodes CDR1 LNHDA and CDR2 SQIVND (reference sequence).